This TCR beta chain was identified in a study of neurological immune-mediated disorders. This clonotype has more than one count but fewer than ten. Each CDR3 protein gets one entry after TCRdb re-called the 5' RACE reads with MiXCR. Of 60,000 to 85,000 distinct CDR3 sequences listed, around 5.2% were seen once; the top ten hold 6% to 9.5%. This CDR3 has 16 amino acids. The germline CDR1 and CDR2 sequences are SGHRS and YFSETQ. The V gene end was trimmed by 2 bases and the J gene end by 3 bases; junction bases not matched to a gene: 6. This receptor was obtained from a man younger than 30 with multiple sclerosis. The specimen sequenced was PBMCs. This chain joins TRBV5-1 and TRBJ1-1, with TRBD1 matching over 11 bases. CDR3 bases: TGCGCCAGCAGCTTAGGGACAGGGGGAGTGGACACTGAAGCTTTCTTT. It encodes CASSLGTGGVDTEAFF.